This record looks at one T cell receptor beta chain sequence and its context. Isolated RNA was reverse transcribed in full, so expressed TCRB transcripts were sequenced. Data came from immunoSEQ multiplex PCR; TCRdb stores just in-frame clones and leaves some out. The data contain 900,000 or so clones, 17% of them seen just once; the ten biggest clones take up 0.02% to 0.025%. The CDR3 consists of 13 residues. The V gene's germline CDR1 is SGHTA and CDR2 FQGNSA. Deletions cut 3 bases from V and 4 bases from J, with 6 bases between. This entry comes from a study of beta chain features in type 1 diabetes. Every sorted population was more than 98% pure.

The clonotype was recovered from a woman between 18 and 29 years old in good health. This chain links TRBV7-2 with TRBJ1-4; D is unclear. Sequencing used naive CD4+ T cells from blood. The CDR3 is CASSFTGNEKLFF. CDR3 nucleotides: TGTGCCAGCAGCTTCACGGGTAATGAAAAACTGTTTTTT.